This T cell receptor beta chain comes out of a study of control samples from healthy donors and cancer patients. This CDR3 spans 13 amino acids. Germline lookup yields CDR1 SGHTA and CDR2 FQGNSA. After removal of 4 bases from V and 9 bases from J, the junction contained 7 bases not matched to a gene. Measured with immunoSEQ multiplex PCR; TCRdb has only the in-frame clones, and not every one. The sample records 150,000 to 200,000 clones, 90% to 95% being singletons. The sequencing input was blood. The gene calls are TRBV7-2 and TRBJ2-3; 7 nucleotides agree with TRBD2. The TCR comes from a woman under 30 in good health. CDR3 region: CASSSGGTGTQYF. CDR3 nucleotide sequence: TGTGCCAGCAGCTCGGGGGGTACGGGGACGCAGTATTTT.